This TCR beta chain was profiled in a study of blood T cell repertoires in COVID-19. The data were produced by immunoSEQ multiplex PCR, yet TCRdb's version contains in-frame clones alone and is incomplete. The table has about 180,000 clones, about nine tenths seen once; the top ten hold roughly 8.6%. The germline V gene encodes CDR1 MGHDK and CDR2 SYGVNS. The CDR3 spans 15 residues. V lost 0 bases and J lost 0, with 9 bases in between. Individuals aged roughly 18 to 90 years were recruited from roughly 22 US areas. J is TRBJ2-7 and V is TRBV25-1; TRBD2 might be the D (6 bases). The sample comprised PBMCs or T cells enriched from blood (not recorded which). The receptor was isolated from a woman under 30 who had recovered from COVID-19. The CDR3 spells CASSEYGGLSYEQYF. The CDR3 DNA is TGTGCCAGCAGTGAATACGGGGGACTCTCCTACGAGCAGTACTTC.